A single sample gave rise to the 27 T cell receptor beta chains below, sequenced in a study of blood T cell repertoires in COVID-19. Produced via immunoSEQ multiplex PCR; TCRdb's table is partial and in-frame only. Seen here are about 100,000 clones, about four fifths observed once, and the top ten hold 15% to 20%. The material sequenced was peripheral blood. These receptors came from a woman older than 75 with active or convalescent COVID-19.

This clone was counted only a few times. The rearrangement joins TRBV5-1 to TRBJ2-7, with 10 bases identical to TRBD2. Germline V gives CDR1 SGHRS, CDR2 YFSETQ. V lost 4 bases to trimming and J lost 0 bases; unmatched junction nucleotides: 25. CDR3 length: 22 residues. The CDR3 region is CASSPREGRGPHSGRSSYEQYF. The CDR3 coding sequence is TGCGCCAGCAGCCCCCGCGAGGGCAGGGGCCCCCATAGCGGGAGGAGCTCCTACGAGCAGTACTTC.

The chain uses TRBV6-4 and TRBJ2-7; 9 nucleotides agree with TRBD1. The V gene's germline CDR1 is MRHNA and CDR2 SNTAGT. The CDR3 runs 15 residues. With 4 bases clipped from V and 3 bases from J, the junction kept 7 bases outside the gene matches. CDR3 bases: TGTGCCAGCAGTGGAGGGACAGGGATTCGCTACGAGCAGTACTTC. Amino acids: CASSGGTGIRYEQYF.

The chain uses TRBV24-1 and TRBJ2-1, with 8 bases that match TRBD2. Trimming removed 3 bases from V and 5 bases from J; junction bases left unmatched: 5. There are 15 residues in the CDR3. Per germline, CDR1 KGHDR and CDR2 SFDVKD. CDR3 in DNA: TGTGCCACCAGTGATCGTGGACTAGCCGACAATGAGCAGTTCTTC. This gives the protein CATSDRGLADNEQFF.

This chain joins TRBV12-1 and TRBJ1-4. TRBV12-1 is a documented pseudogene. This CDR3 is built from 15 residues. The CDR3 coding sequence is TGTGCCAGCAGCTCGTCTTCGGGGGGAAATGAAAAACTGTTTTTT. This gives the protein CASSSSSGGNEKLFF.

The chain carries TRBV5-6 and TRBJ2-7, with a tentative D call TRBD1 (6 bases). V was shortened by 0 bases and J by 2 bases, with 12 bases between the two germline ends. Germline V lookup: CDR1 SGHDT, CDR2 YYEEEE. This CDR3 contains 15 residues. Written as DNA, the CDR3 is TGTGCCAGCAGCTTGGGGGCAGGGGATACCTACGAGCAGTACTTC. Its protein product is CASSLGAGDTYEQYF.

This clone was recorded a few times. This chain uses TRBV4-2 with TRBJ1-4; 9 nucleotides match TRBD1. Per germline, CDR1 LGHNA and CDR2 YNFKEQ. With 3 bases clipped from V and 8 bases from J, the junction kept 10 bases outside the gene matches. The CDR3 sequence is 16 residues long. The CDR3 DNA reads as TGTGCCAGCAGCCATCAGCCGGGACAGGGTAGGGAAAAACTGTTTTTT. As protein: CASSHQPGQGREKLFF.

This clone was seen a single time. This chain uses TRBV2 with TRBJ2-7; 7 positions match TRBD1. This CDR3 contains 13 residues. Germline CDR1 and CDR2: SNHLY and FYNNEI. The ends lost 6 bases at V and 4 bases at J; junction bases unmatched: 6. CDR3: CASRNPDRYEQYF. As DNA, the CDR3 is TGTGCCAGCAGAAACCCGGACAGGTACGAGCAGTACTTC.

The J gene is TRBJ2-1, the V gene TRBV11-1; no definite D call. This CDR3 region has 13 residues. Trimming stripped 1 base from V and 6 bases from J, with 7 bases between. Germline CDR1 and CDR2: SGHAT and FQDESV (reference sequence). CDR3 protein: CASSLGPSNEQFF. CDR3 in DNA: TGTGCCAGCAGCTTAGGCCCTAGCAATGAGCAGTTCTTC.

As concerns this clone: It is unclear where the CDR3 begins or ends on the DNA, so no DNA is shown, and the CDR3 is as TCRdb lists it. The V call is TRBV5-8, the J call TRBJ1-4. The germline CDR1 and CDR2 sequences are SGHTS and YDEGEE. The CDR3 length equals 14 residues, ends included. The chain's CDR3 is CASSFGPGGEKLFF.

This chain uses TRBV6-5 with TRBJ1-2; no clear D gene. Trimming removed 5 bases from V and 0 bases from J, with 7 bases in between. The CDR3 has 13 amino acids. Germline V lookup: CDR1 MNHEY, CDR2 SVGAGI. The CDR3: CASSPHSNYGYTF. In nucleotides, the CDR3 is TGTGCCAGCAGTCCTCACTCTAACTATGGCTACACCTTC.

DNA for the CDR3: TGCAGCGCTCACGGACAGGGCCAAATTGCGGCTTTCTTT. It specifies CSAHGQGQIAAFF. The rearrangement uses TRBV29-1 and TRBJ1-1, with 8 bases that match TRBD1. The J segment lost 11 bases and the V segment lost 7 bases, leaving 15 bases of the junction unmatched. Germline CDR1 SQVTM, CDR2 ANQGSEA. The CDR3 is 13 residues long.

The chain joins TRBV27 to TRBJ2-7, with 10 bases matching TRBD2. V lost 6 bases, J lost 5 bases, and 7 bases stayed unmatched. This CDR3 is 14 amino acids long. Germline V gives CDR1 MNHEY, CDR2 SMNVEV (reference sequence). CDR3 coding DNA: TGTGCCAGCAGGGGTCTAGCGGGAGTACACGAGCAGTACTTC. Encoded protein: CASRGLAGVHEQYF.

A single count supports this clone. The rearrangement links TRBV7-2 to TRBJ2-7; TRBD2 matches 14 bases. CDR3 size: 14 residues. With 3 bases clipped from V and 6 bases from J, the junction kept 1 base outside the gene matches. Germline assignment: CDR1 SGHTA and CDR2 FQGNSA. As DNA, the CDR3 is TGTGCCAGCAGCTTTGGGACTAGCGGGGGCGAGCAGTACTTC. Amino acid sequence: CASSFGTSGGEQYF.

This chain uses TRBV6-2 or TRBV6-3 with TRBJ2-2, with 9 bases aligning to TRBD2. The junction had 12 bases not matched to a gene; V was cut back by 4 bases and J by 3 bases. CDR1 and CDR2 (germline): MNHEY, SVGEGT. This CDR3 region has 18 residues. The CDR3 coding sequence is TGTGCCAGCAGTTGGCCCAAGGCGGGAGGGCGGTACACCGGGGAGCTGTTTTTT. Translation gives CASSWPKAGGRYTGELFF.

J is TRBJ1-3 and V is TRBV18; D remains ambiguous. The CDR3 sequence is 13 residues long. V was shortened by 3 bases and J by 7 bases, with 10 bases between the two germline ends. The V gene's germline CDR1 is KGHSH and CDR2 LQKENI. CDR3 in amino acids: CASSPSPENTIYF. The CDR3 DNA sequence: TGTGCCAGCTCACCGAGTCCCGAGAACACCATATATTTT.

This clone has only one observation. V and J are TRBV5-1 and TRBJ2-4; 10 positions match TRBD2. Germline V CDR1 and CDR2: SGHRS, YFSETQ. The V and J ends lost 0 bases and 8 bases, in that order; junction bases with no gene match: 8. The CDR3 is 16 residues long. The CDR3 spells CASSLGVAGGGDIQYF. DNA for the CDR3: TGCGCCAGCAGCTTGGGGGTAGCGGGAGGAGGAGACATTCAGTACTTC.

This clone was detected only once. The chain joins TRBV18 to TRBJ1-1, with a tentative D call TRBD1 (6 bases). V lost 5 bases and J lost 2, with 12 bases in between. This CDR3 is 14 amino acids long. From germline, CDR1 is KGHSH and CDR2 LQKENI. The CDR3 region is CASSANRVNTEAFF. Here the CDR3 DNA reads TGTGCCAGCTCAGCGAACAGGGTAAACACTGAAGCTTTCTTT.

The rearrangement links TRBV2 to TRBJ1-6; TRBD1 matches at 9 bases. This CDR3 contains 14 residues. Germline V CDR1 and CDR2: SNHLY, FYNNEI. After removal of 9 bases from V and 4 bases from J, the junction contained 4 bases not matched to a gene. CDR3 DNA: TGTGCCAGACAGGGGGCTGTTTATAATTCACCCCTCCACTTT. Its translation: CARQGAVYNSPLHF.

This chain links TRBV4-3 with TRBJ2-1; D perhaps matches TRBD2 (5 bases). V was pared by 0 bases and J by 3 bases, with 15 bases between. Germline CDR1 and CDR2: LGHNA and YSLEER. CDR3 size: 17 residues. CDR3 region: CASSQDQRRIGYNEQFF. CDR3 nucleotides: TGCGCCAGCAGCCAAGATCAGCGGCGGATTGGCTACAATGAGCAGTTCTTC.

This clone was counted a few times. A junction end diverges from the germline sequence, so it may reflect a read error. J is TRBJ2-7 and V is TRBV5-1; the match to TRBD2 covers 13 bases. The CDR3 sequence is 15 residues long. CDR1 and CDR2 from the germline V gene are SGHRS and YFSETQ. CDR3 DNA: TGTGCCAGCAGCCTGGGGACTAGCGGGATCTACGAGCAGTACTTC. Protein: CASSLGTSGIYEQYF.

The genes are TRBV6-6 and TRBJ2-2, with D possibly matching TRBD1 (7 bases). V gave up 8 bases and J gave up 2 bases, with 18 bases separating them. The V gene's germline CDR1 is MNHNY and CDR2 SVGAGI (reference sequence). The CDR3 loop spans 16 amino acids. CDR3 coding DNA: TGTGCCAGCTCATCAGGGGGGCTTCCTAACACCGGGGAGCTGTTTTTT. Protein product: CASSSGGLPNTGELFF.

The chain uses TRBV20-1 and TRBJ2-7; D not certain. Per germline, CDR1 DFQATT and CDR2 SNEGSKA (reference sequence). V gave up 2 bases and J gave up 6 bases, with 8 bases separating them. The CDR3 loop spans 11 amino acids. As DNA, the CDR3 is TGCAGTGCTAGATTATCTCGCGAGCAGTACTTC. This encodes CSARLSREQYF.

The chain has TRBV11-2 and TRBJ1-1; 8 bases line up with TRBD1. J lost 1 base, V lost 6 bases, and 4 bases had no gene match. Per the germline V gene, CDR1 is SGHAT and CDR2 is FQNNGV. CDR3 length: 14 amino acids. The CDR3 protein is CASRIGQGNTEAFF. CDR3 in DNA: TGTGCCAGCAGGATCGGACAGGGGAACACTGAAGCTTTCTTT.

This chain uses TRBV2 with TRBJ2-4; TRBD2 might be the D (5 bases). Trimming pared 6 bases from V and 1 base from J, leaving 16 bases between. CDR3 length: 16 amino acids. Germline values: CDR1 SNHLY, CDR2 FYNNEI. DNA for the CDR3: TGTGCCAGCAGCCCCTTGTTGAGGGCGGCCAAAAACATTCAGTACTTC. Amino acid sequence: CASSPLLRAAKNIQYF.

This clone was counted between two and nine times. The germline gene is not matched at one end of the junction; a read error may be the cause. J is TRBJ2-3 and V is TRBV5-1, with 11 bases matching TRBD2. This CDR3 contains 14 residues. CDR1 SGHRS and CDR2 YFSETQ come from the germline V gene. The CDR3: CASRLAGYTDTQYF. The CDR3, as DNA: TGTGCCAGCAGACTAGCGGGATACACAGATACGCAGTATTTT.

This clone was counted between two and nine times. The chain employs TRBV7-3 and TRBJ2-1, with a possible D match to TRBD1 (6 bases). CDR3 length: 20 residues. Germline lookup yields CDR1 SGHTA and CDR2 FQGTGA. V lost 1 base and J 0 bases, leaving 22 bases between the germline ends. CDR3 protein: CASSLRGVTGIGGSYNEQFF. CDR3 nucleotides: TGTGCCAGCAGCTTAAGAGGGGTAACAGGGATTGGAGGCTCCTACAATGAGCAGTTCTTC.

This clone was seen a few times. The V gene is TRBV23-1, the J gene TRBJ1-4; unclear D gene. TRBV23-1 is treated as an ORF (open reading frame) with a function not yet certain. Trimming removed 2 bases at V and 8 bases at J, with 15 bases between. This CDR3 comprises 15 residues. CDR3 DNA sequence: TGCGCCAGCAGTCAAGCGGTCAGCCCGAGCGAAAAACTGTTTTTT. This codes for CASSQAVSPSEKLFF.